The rows below give T cell receptor beta chains drawn from one sample of a study of blood T cell repertoires in COVID-19. This table comes from immunoSEQ multiplex PCR, and its TCRdb copy is limited to in-frame clones, with some not included. The sample shows approximately 300,000 clones, over 75% of them seen only once. The sample comprised PBMCs or T cells enriched from blood (not recorded which). The receptors stem from a woman younger than 35 who had recovered from COVID-19. Both conserved end residues are part of each CDR3. Fields, in order: V gene, D gene, J gene, clone size, CDR3 DNA, CDR3 protein. D genes are given only for firm matches. Rows give clone size only sometimes, using once, few, many, or a class for an expanded clone.

V: TRBV20-1; D: -; J: TRBJ1-6; size: -; DNA: TGCAGTGCTAGTAGCGGGGGCTCGCACAGGACACCCCTCCACTTT; CDR3: CSASSGGSHRTPLHF
V: TRBV7-9; D: TRBD1; J: TRBJ2-1; size: -; DNA: TGTGCCAGCAGCTTGCTACCGGGACAGGCTGACAATGAGCAGTTCTTC; CDR3: CASSLLPGQADNEQFF
V: TRBV9; D: -; J: TRBJ1-4; size: -; DNA: TGTGCCAGCAGCCCGGGGGAGGACGACGGTGAAAAACTGTTTTTT; CDR3: CASSPGEDDGEKLFF
V: TRBV6-5; D: -; J: TRBJ1-4; size: -; DNA: TGTGCCAGCAGTTACTCATATCGTTCAACTAATGAAAAACTGTTTTTT; CDR3: CASSYSYRSTNEKLFF
V: TRBV27; D: TRBD1; J: TRBJ1-2; size: once; DNA: TGTGCCAGCAGTTACTCCGGGACAGGGCTCTATGGCTACACCTTC; CDR3: CASSYSGTGLYGYTF
V: TRBV4-2; D: -; J: TRBJ1-1; size: -; DNA: TGTGCCAGCAGCCAAGATGGAGGGGATTGGTCTGAAGCTTTCTTT; CDR3: CASSQDGGDWSEAFF
V: TRBV6-5; D: -; J: TRBJ2-7; size: once; DNA: TGTGCCAGCAGTTACATAGGGGGCTACGAGCAGTACTTC; CDR3: CASSYIGGYEQYF
V: TRBV19; D: -; J: TRBJ2-3; size: once; DNA: TGTGCCAGCCGATCAGGGAGCACAGATACGCAGTATTTT; CDR3: CASRSGSTDTQYF
V: TRBV4-1; D: -; J: TRBJ2-2; size: -; DNA: TGCGCCAGCAGCCAAGATCGTGAGAGGGCGGGCACCGGGGAGCTGTTTTTT; CDR3: CASSQDRERAGTGELFF
V: TRBV6-1; D: -; J: TRBJ2-5; size: -; DNA: TGTGCCAGCAGTGAACTGAGCGGAGTAGAGACCCAGTACTTC; CDR3: CASSELSGVETQYF
V: TRBV6-5; D: TRBD1; J: TRBJ1-1; size: -; DNA: TGTGCCAGCAGTTACGGCAGGGGGGATACTGAAGCTTTCTTT; CDR3: CASSYGRGDTEAFF
V: TRBV9; D: TRBD2; J: TRBJ2-1; size: -; DNA: TGTGCCAGCAGCCCTCGACTAGCGGGGCGCTACAATGAGCAGTTCTTC; CDR3: CASSPRLAGRYNEQFF
V: TRBV2; D: -; J: TRBJ1-1; size: -; DNA: TGTGCCAGCAGTGAAAGCGAAGGGGCGACTGAAGCTTTCTTT; CDR3: CASSESEGATEAFF
V: TRBV7-9; D: -; J: TRBJ1-1; size: -; DNA: TGTGCCAGCAGCTTGGGTACAGGGATGAACACTGAAGCTTTCTTT; CDR3: CASSLGTGMNTEAFF
V: TRBV29-1; D: TRBD2; J: TRBJ2-1; size: many; DNA: TGCAGCCTGAGCGGGGCTACATCCTACAATGAGCAGTTCTTC; CDR3: CSLSGATSYNEQFF
V: TRBV5-4; D: TRBD1; J: TRBJ2-7; size: -; DNA: TGTGCCAGCAGCTTGGTACAGGGGTACGAGCAGTACTTC; CDR3: CASSLVQGYEQYF
V: TRBV15; D: -; J: TRBJ2-3; size: -; DNA: TGTGCCACCAGCAGAGATACAGGTGATAACACAGATACGCAGTATTTT; CDR3: CATSRDTGDNTDTQYF
V: TRBV2; D: TRBD1; J: TRBJ2-1; size: few; DNA: TGTGCCAGCTCCGTGGGACAGGGGGCCGGTAATGAGCAGTTCTTC; CDR3: CASSVGQGAGNEQFF
V: TRBV14; D: TRBD1; J: TRBJ1-3; size: -; DNA: TGTGCCAGCAGCCAACGGACAGGGTCTGGAAACACCATATATTTT; CDR3: CASSQRTGSGNTIYF
V: TRBV7-3; D: TRBD1; J: TRBJ1-1; size: -; DNA: TGTGCCAGCAGCCCCCTCGTCAGGGGGCGCACTGAAGCTTTCTTT; CDR3: CASSPLVRGRTEAFF
V: TRBV28; D: TRBD1; J: TRBJ1-4; size: -; DNA: TGTGCCAGCAGCCACATGGAAGGGGGCGGTGAAAAACTGTTTTTT; CDR3: CASSHMEGGGEKLFF
V: TRBV14; D: -; J: TRBJ2-5; size: -; DNA: TGTGCCAGCAGCCGAATGACAGACCAAGAGACCCAGTACTTC; CDR3: CASSRMTDQETQYF
V: TRBV30; D: -; J: TRBJ1-2; size: -; DNA: TGTGCCTGGAGGTTGGGGACTTTCGATGGCTACACCTTC; CDR3: CAWRLGTFDGYTF
V: TRBV7-9; D: TRBD1; J: TRBJ1-2; size: -; DNA: TGTGCCAGCAGCTTCGGGACAGGAGCTAACTATGGCTACACCTTC; CDR3: CASSFGTGANYGYTF
V: TRBV4-1; D: TRBD2; J: TRBJ2-2; size: -; DNA: TGCGCCAGCAGCCAAGATCGTTGGACGGGGGGGCGGTTTGCCGGGGAGCTGTTTTTT; CDR3: CASSQDRWTGGRFAGELFF
V: TRBV7-9; D: -; J: TRBJ1-2; size: -; DNA: TGTGCCAGCAGCACTCGATATGGCTACACCTTC; CDR3: CASSTRYGYTF
V: TRBV7-9; D: TRBD2; J: TRBJ2-1; size: -; DNA: TGTGCCAGCACCTTCCTAGCGGTCTCCTACAATGAGCAGTTCTTC; CDR3: CASTFLAVSYNEQFF
V: TRBV10-3; D: -; J: TRBJ2-7; size: -; DNA: TGTGCCATCAGTGAGGCGGCGTTTGGGCGGCGTTTGGGAGGCTTGCAATACGAGCAGTACTTC; CDR3: CAISEAAFGRRLGGLQYEQYF
V: TRBV3-1/TRBV3-2; D: -; J: TRBJ1-1; size: once; DNA: TGTGCCAGCAGCCAACCAGGGAACACTGAAGCTTTCTTT; CDR3: CASSQPGNTEAFF
V: TRBV11-2; D: TRBD1; J: TRBJ1-1; size: -; DNA: TGTGCCAGCAGCTTTGACAGGGGGAACACTGAAGCTTTCTTT; CDR3: CASSFDRGNTEAFF
V: TRBV11-2; D: -; J: TRBJ2-2; size: few; DNA: TGTGCCAGCAGCTTTGAGGGAATCGGGGAGCTGTTTTTT; CDR3: CASSFEGIGELFF
V: TRBV15; D: TRBD2; J: TRBJ2-2; size: once; DNA: TGTGCCACCAGCCCTCCAGCGGGGACCACCGGGGAGCTGTTTTTT; CDR3: CATSPPAGTTGELFF
V: TRBV5-6; D: -; J: TRBJ1-1; size: -; DNA: TGTGCCAGCAGCTTGGCCGGGGTTACAGGGCTGTTCCCTGAAGCTTTCTTT; CDR3: CASSLAGVTGLFPEAFF
V: TRBV19; D: -; J: TRBJ2-1; size: -; DNA: TGTGCCAGTAGTATAGGTTCCCCAGGGGAGCAGTTCTTC; CDR3: CASSIGSPGEQFF
V: TRBV19; D: TRBD1; J: TRBJ1-1; size: -; DNA: TGTGCCAGTAGTCCAAAGGGGGCGCCGACTGAAGCTTTCTTT; CDR3: CASSPKGAPTEAFF